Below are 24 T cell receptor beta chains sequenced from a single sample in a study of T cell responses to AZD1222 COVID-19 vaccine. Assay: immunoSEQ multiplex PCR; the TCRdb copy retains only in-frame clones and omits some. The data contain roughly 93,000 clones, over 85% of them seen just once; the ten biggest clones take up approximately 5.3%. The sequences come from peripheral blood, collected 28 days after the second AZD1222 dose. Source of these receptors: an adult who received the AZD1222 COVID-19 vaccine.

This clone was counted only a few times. The CDR3 sequence is CASSLSLIGYNEQFF. CDR3 DNA sequence: TGTGCCAGCAGTTTATCGCTGATTGGTTACAATGAGCAGTTCTTC. The chain couples TRBV27 to TRBJ2-1; no firm D call. This CDR3 is built from 15 residues. Germline loops: CDR1 MNHEY, CDR2 SMNVEV (reference sequence). V was pared by 0 bases and J by 4 bases, with 10 bases between.

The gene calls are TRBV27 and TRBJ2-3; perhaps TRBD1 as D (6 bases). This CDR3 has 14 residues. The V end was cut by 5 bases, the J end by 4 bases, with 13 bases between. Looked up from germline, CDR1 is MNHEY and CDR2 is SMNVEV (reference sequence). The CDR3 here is CASSPAGVPDTQYF. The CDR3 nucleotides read TGTGCCAGCAGTCCCGCAGGGGTCCCAGATACGCAGTATTTT.

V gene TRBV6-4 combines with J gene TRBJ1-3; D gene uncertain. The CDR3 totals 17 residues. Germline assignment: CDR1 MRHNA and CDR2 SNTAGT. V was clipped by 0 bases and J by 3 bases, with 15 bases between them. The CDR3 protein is CASSDSQAGVGGNTIYF. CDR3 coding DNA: TGTGCCAGCAGTGACTCCCAGGCCGGGGTAGGTGGAAACACCATATATTTT.

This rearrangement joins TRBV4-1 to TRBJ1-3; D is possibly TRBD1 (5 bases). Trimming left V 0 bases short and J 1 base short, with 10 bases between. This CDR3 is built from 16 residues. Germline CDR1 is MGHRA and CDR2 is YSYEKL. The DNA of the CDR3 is TGCGCCAGCAGCCAAGATCCCGGGACTTCTGGAAACACCATATATTTT. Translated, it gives CASSQDPGTSGNTIYF.

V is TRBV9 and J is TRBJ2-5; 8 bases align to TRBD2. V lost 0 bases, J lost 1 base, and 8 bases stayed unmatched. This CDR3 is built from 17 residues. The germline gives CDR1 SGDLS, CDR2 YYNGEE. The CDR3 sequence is CASSVDLPGGLQETQYF. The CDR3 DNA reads TGTGCCAGCAGCGTAGATCTTCCGGGGGGGCTCCAAGAGACCCAGTACTTC.

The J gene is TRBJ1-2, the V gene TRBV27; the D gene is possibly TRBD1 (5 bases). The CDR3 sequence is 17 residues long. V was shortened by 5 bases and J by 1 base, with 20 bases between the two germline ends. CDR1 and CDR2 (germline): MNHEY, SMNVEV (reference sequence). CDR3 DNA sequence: TGTGCCAGCAGTCAAAACGAGGGAGGACATTATAACTATGGCTACACCTTC. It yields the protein CASSQNEGGHYNYGYTF.

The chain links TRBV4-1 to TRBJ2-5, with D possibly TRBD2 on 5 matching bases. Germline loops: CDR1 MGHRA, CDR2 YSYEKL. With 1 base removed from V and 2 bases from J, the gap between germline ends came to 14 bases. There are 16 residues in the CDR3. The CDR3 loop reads CASSQVLATEQETQYF. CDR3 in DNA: TGCGCCAGCAGCCAAGTCTTAGCGACGGAGCAAGAGACCCAGTACTTC.

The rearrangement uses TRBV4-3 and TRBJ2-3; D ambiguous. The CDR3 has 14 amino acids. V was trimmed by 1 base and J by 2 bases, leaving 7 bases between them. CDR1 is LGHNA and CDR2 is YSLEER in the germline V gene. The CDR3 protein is CASSQVGITDTQYF. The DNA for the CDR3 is TGCGCCAGCAGCCAAGTCGGAATCACAGATACGCAGTATTTT.

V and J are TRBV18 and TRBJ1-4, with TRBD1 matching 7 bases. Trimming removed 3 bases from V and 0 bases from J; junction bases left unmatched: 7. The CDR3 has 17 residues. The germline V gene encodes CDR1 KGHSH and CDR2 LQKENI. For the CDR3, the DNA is TGTGCCAGCTCACCGTTAGGGGGGACAGCAACTAATGAAAAACTGTTTTTT. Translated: CASSPLGGTATNEKLFF. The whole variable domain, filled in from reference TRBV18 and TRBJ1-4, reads NAGVMQNPRHLVRRRGQEARLRCSPMKGHSHVYWYRQLPEEGLKFMVYLQKENIIDESGMPKERFSAEFPKEGPSILRIQQVVRGDSAAYFCASSPLGGTATNEKLFFGSGTQLSVL.

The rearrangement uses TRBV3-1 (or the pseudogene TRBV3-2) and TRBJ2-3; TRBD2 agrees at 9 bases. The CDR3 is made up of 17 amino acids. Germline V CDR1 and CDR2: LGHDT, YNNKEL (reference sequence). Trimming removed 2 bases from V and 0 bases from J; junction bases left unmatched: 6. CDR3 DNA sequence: TGTGCCAGCAGCCAATATAGCGGGGGTCCTAGCACAGATACGCAGTATTTT. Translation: CASSQYSGGPSTDTQYF.

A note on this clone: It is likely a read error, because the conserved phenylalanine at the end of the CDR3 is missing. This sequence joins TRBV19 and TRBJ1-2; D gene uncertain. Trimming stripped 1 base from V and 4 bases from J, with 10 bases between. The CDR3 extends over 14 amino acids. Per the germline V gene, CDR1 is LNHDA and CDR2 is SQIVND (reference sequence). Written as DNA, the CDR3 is TGTGCCAGTAGTATAGTAGCGGGCGGCTATGGCTACACCCTC. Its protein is CASSIVAGGYGYTL.

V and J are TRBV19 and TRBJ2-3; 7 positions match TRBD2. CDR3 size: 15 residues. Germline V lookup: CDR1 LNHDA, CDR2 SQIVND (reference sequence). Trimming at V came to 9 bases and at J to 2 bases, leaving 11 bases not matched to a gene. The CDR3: CARKRRGRDTDTQYF. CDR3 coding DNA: TGTGCCAGAAAGAGACGGGGGAGGGACACAGATACGCAGTATTTT. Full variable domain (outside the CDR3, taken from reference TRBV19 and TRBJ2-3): DGGITQSPKYLFRKEGQNVTLSCEQNLNHDAMYWYRQDPGQGLRLIYYSQIVNDFQKGDIAEGYSVSREKKESFPLTVTSAQKNPTAFYLCARKRRGRDTDTQYFGPGTRLTVL.

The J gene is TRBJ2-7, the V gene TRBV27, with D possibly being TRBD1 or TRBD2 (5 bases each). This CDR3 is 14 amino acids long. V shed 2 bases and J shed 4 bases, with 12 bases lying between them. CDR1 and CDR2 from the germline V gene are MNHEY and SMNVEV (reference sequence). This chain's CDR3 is CASSLEGLHYEQYF. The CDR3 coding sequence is TGTGCCAGCAGTTTAGAGGGGCTACATTACGAGCAGTACTTC.

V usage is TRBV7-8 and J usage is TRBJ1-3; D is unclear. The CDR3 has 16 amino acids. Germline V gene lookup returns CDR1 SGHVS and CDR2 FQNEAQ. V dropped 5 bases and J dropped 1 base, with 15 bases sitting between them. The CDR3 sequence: CASSLIATVSGNTIYF. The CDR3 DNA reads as TGTGCCAGCAGCCTAATAGCTACAGTGTCTGGAAACACCATATATTTT.

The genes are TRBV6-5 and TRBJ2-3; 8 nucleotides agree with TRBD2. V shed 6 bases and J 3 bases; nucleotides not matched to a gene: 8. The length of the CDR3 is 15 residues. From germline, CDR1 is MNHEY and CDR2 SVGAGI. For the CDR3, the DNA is TGTGCCAGCAGGCTACGGGGGGGCCAAACAGATACGCAGTATTTT. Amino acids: CASRLRGGQTDTQYF.

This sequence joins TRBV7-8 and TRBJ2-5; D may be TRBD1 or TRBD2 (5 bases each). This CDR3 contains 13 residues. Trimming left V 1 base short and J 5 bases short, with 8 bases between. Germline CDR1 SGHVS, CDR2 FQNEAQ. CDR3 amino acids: CASSLEGEETQYF. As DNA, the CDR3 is TGTGCCAGCAGCTTAGAAGGGGAGGAGACCCAGTACTTC.

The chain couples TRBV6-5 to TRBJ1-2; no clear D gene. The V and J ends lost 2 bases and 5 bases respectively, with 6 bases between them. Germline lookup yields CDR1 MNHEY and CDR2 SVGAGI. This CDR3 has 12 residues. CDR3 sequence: CASSYARYGYTF. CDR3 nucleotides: TGTGCCAGCAGTTACGCCCGATATGGCTACACCTTC.

This CDR3 reads CASRRQGACLSYSPLHF. CDR3 DNA sequence: TGTGCCAGCAGGCGTCAGGGGGCATGTCTCTCCTATTCACCCCTCCACTTT. V gene TRBV21-1 combines with J gene TRBJ1-6; the tabulated D call, TRBD1, remains unverified against the DNA. TRBV21-1 is given as a pseudogene. This CDR3 has 17 residues.

CDR3 sequence: CASSDARTLTGGYTF. The CDR3 nucleotides read TGTGCCAGCAGTGACGCGCGGACGCTTACCGGGGGCTACACCTTC. The rearrangement links TRBV25-1 to TRBJ1-2, with D unclear. This CDR3 has 15 amino acids. Germline V CDR1 and CDR2: MGHDK, SYGVNS. Trimming left V 3 bases short and J 8 bases short, with 19 bases between.

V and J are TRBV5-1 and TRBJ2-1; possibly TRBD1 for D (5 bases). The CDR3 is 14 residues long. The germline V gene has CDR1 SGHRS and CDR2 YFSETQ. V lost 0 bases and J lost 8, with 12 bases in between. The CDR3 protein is CASSLASLGDEQFF. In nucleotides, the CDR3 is TGCGCCAGCAGCTTGGCCAGTCTAGGGGATGAGCAGTTCTTC.

The CDR3 is CASRKLTATNEKLFF. The CDR3, as DNA: TGTGCCAGCAGGAAGTTGACAGCAACTAATGAAAAACTGTTTTTT. The chain combines TRBV6-5 with TRBJ1-4; possible D gene TRBD1, 5 bases. The CDR3 length is 15 residues. CDR1 is MNHEY, CDR2 SVGAGI, per germline. V lost 6 bases, J lost 0 bases, and 11 bases lay in between.

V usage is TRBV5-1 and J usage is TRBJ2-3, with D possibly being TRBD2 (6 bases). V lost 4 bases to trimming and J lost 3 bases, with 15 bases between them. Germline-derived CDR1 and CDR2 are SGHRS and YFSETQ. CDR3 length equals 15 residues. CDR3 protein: CASSATGTRTDTQYF. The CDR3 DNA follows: TGCGCCAGCAGCGCCACCGGGACTCGTACAGATACGCAGTATTTT.

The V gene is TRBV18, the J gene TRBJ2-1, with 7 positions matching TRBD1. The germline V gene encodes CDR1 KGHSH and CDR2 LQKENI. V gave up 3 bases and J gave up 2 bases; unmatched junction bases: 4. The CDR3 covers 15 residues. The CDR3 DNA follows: TGTGCCAGCTCACCGGGCAGGGGGACCTACAATGAGCAGTTCTTC. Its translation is CASSPGRGTYNEQFF.

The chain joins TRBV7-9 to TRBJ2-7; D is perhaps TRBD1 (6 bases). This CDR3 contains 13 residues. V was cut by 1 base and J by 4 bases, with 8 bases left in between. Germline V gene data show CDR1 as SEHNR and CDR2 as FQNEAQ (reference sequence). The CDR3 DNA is TGTGCCAGCAGCTTAGAACAGGGATACGAGCAGTACTTC. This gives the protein CASSLEQGYEQYF.